What follows is one T cell receptor beta chain and its context. The antigen is unknown. Data came from immunoSEQ multiplex PCR; TCRdb stores just in-frame clones and leaves some out. The sample lists about 58,000 clones, over 80% occurring once. The data derive from a study of identifying expanded T cells in peripheral blood. The study's findings and limits: Clone count variance between approximately 2-week samples rose with total template count. Technical replicates showed around 1.2 changed clones; about 2 weeks roughly 18; four weeks 19.

With 1 base removed from V and 7 bases from J, the gap between germline ends came to 16 bases. This CDR3 region has 15 residues. CDR1 and CDR2 (germline): MNHNS, SASEGT. Collection occurred without any documented infections or immune events in donors. The origin of this receptor is a person aged 18 to 75 in good health. The sample comprised blood. The genes are TRBV6-1 and TRBJ1-2, with a tentative D call TRBD1 (5 bases). CDR3 loop: CASSEGRSGLGGYTF. In DNA form, the CDR3 reads TGTGCCAGCAGTGAAGGGAGATCAGGGTTGGGTGGCTACACCTTC.